These 29 T cell receptor beta chains originate from one sample sequenced in a study of spatial heterogeneity in lung cancer. TCRdb passed the 5' RACE reads through MiXCR, listing each CDR3 protein once. The sample comprises 50,000 to 60,000 distinct CDR3 sequences, roughly 8.1% of which are singletons, and approximately 40% rests with the top ten. Time point noted: blood at routine non-recurrence follow-up after resection. Without sorting, whole RNA was sequenced from tumor, nontumor lung or frozen PBMC. The sequencing used PBMCs, collected at follow-up. These receptors all stem from a female donor with early-stage non-small cell lung cancer.

There are many counts of this clonotype. This chain links TRBV20-1 with TRBJ2-7; TRBD2 agrees at 7 bases. This CDR3 is 11 amino acids long. The V gene's germline CDR1 is DFQATT and CDR2 SNEGSKA (reference sequence). Unmatched junction bases numbered 1, after V lost 3 bases and J lost 5 bases. The CDR3 region is CSASGTNEQYF. The CDR3 DNA follows: TGCAGTGCTAGTGGGACTAACGAGCAGTACTTC.

This clonotype was seen repeatedly, ten times or more. The chain links TRBV7-9 to TRBJ2-5; D may be TRBD1 (5 bases). The CDR3 is 14 amino acids. Germline CDR1 is SEHNR and CDR2 is FQNEAQ (reference sequence). V lost 5 bases and J lost 1, with 11 bases in between. CDR3 loop: CASSLRQPQETQYF. The CDR3 DNA follows: TGTGCCAGCAGCCTCAGACAGCCCCAAGAGACCCAGTACTTC.

This clonotype was counted between two and nine times. The chain joins TRBV5-1 to TRBJ1-6; D is perhaps TRBD1 (5 bases). CDR1 and CDR2 from the germline V gene are SGHRS and YFSETQ. V was trimmed by 0 bases and J by 5 bases, leaving 12 bases between them. The CDR3 totals 16 residues. CDR3 nucleotides: TGCGCCAGCAGCTTGGCCGCCAGGGCCGATAATTCACCCCTCCACTTT. It codes for CASSLAARADNSPLHF.

The sample holds many counts of this clonotype. The rearrangement joins TRBV28 to TRBJ1-6; 10 nucleotides align to TRBD1. With 5 bases clipped from V and 6 bases from J, the junction kept 7 bases outside the gene matches. This CDR3 has 16 residues. In germline, CDR1 is MDHEN, CDR2 SYDVKM. The CDR3 nucleotides are TGTGCCAGCAGTCCGGGGGACAGGGGCGGTAATTCACCCCTCCACTTT. Its protein is CASSPGDRGGNSPLHF.

The V and J genes are TRBV18 and TRBJ1-5; no definite D call. Trimming removed 2 bases from V and 4 bases from J, with 6 bases in between. The CDR3 is 13 amino acids. CDR1 KGHSH and CDR2 LQKENI come from the germline V gene. The CDR3 DNA is TGTGCCAGCTCACCAACGACAAATCAGCCCCAGCATTTT. It specifies CASSPTTNQPQHF.

Only a few counts were recorded for this clonotype. The chain is built from TRBV24-1 and TRBJ1-1; TRBD1 is a possible D gene (5 bases). This CDR3 has 14 amino acids. Trimming took off 12 bases at V and 3 bases at J, with 19 bases between the two ends. Germline-derived CDR1 and CDR2 are KGHDR and SFDVKD. The CDR3: CASLPGQDYTEAFF. Written as DNA, the CDR3 is TGTGCCTCCCTCCCAGGGCAGGATTACACTGAAGCTTTCTTT.

This clonotype was picked up many times. The chain is built from TRBV5-1 and TRBJ2-1, with TRBD2 as a possible D gene (6 bases). V was trimmed by 4 bases and J by 8 bases, leaving 13 bases between them. This CDR3 is 13 amino acids long. Germline CDR1 and CDR2: SGHRS and YFSETQ. The DNA for the CDR3 is TGCGCCAGCAGCGCGACTAGGGTTGATGAGCAGTTCTTC. Amino acids: CASSATRVDEQFF.

V and J are TRBV5-5 and TRBJ2-3; a possible D gene is TRBD2 (5 bases). Germline CDR1 SGHKS, CDR2 YYEKEE (reference sequence). The CDR3 has 11 amino acids. V lost 6 bases, J lost 6 bases, and 8 bases lay in between. CDR3: CASTGSDTQYF. DNA of the CDR3: TGTGCCAGCACGGGGTCGGATACGCAGTATTTT. The full variable domain, in which reference TRBV5-5 and TRBJ2-3 provide the parts outside the CDR3, is DAGVTQSPTHLIKTRGQQVTLRCSPISGHKSVSWYQQVLGQGPQFIFQYYEKEERGRGNFPDRFSARQFPNYSSELNVNALLLGDSALYLCASTGSDTQYFGPGTRLTVL.

The J gene is TRBJ1-1, the V gene TRBV18, with D unclear. Trimming removed 3 bases from V and 7 bases from J, with 9 bases in between. The CDR3 contains 12 residues. Germline V gene data show CDR1 as KGHSH and CDR2 as LQKENI. CDR3 DNA sequence: TGTGCCAGCTCACCCCGGCCCGGTGAAGCTTTCTTT. It specifies CASSPRPGEAFF.

This clonotype was counted many times. The chain is built from TRBV7-8 and TRBJ1-2; D unclear. V was cut by 2 bases and J by 4 bases, with 11 bases left in between. Germline values: CDR1 SGHVS, CDR2 FQNEAQ. The CDR3 sequence is 14 residues long. In nucleotides, the CDR3 is TGTGCCAGCAGCTTATCTTCCGGGCCCTATGGCTACACCTTC. Residues: CASSLSSGPYGYTF.

This clonotype was observed at least ten times. This chain links TRBV27 with TRBJ2-7, with D perhaps matching TRBD1 (6 bases). Per germline, CDR1 MNHEY and CDR2 SMNVEV (reference sequence). The CDR3 is made up of 16 amino acids. Trimming cost V 5 bases and J 10 bases, with 27 bases left between them. CDR3 sequence (DNA): TGTGCCAGCAGTCTAACTCGGACAGCACCGTTCGACCAACAGTACTTC. It is translated as CASSLTRTAPFDQQYF.

The V and J genes are TRBV4-3 and TRBJ1-1; D unclear. CDR3 length: 14 residues. Germline V lookup: CDR1 LGHNA, CDR2 YSLEER. The V end lost 4 bases, the J end lost 0 bases, and 9 bases lay between the germline ends. CDR3 DNA sequence: TGCGCCAGCAGCCCGAACCGGATGAACACTGAAGCTTTCTTT. Residues: CASSPNRMNTEAFF.

This clonotype has more than one count but fewer than ten. This chain connects TRBV10-1 to TRBJ2-3; 12 bases fit TRBD1. CDR1 and CDR2 from the germline V gene are WNHNN and SYGVQD (reference sequence). The CDR3 runs 16 residues. V lost 6 bases, J lost 0 bases, and 4 bases stayed unmatched. The CDR3: CASSGGTGGSTDTQYF. CDR3 bases: TGCGCCAGCAGCGGCGGGACAGGGGGCAGCACAGATACGCAGTATTTT.

This clonotype was detected many times. The chain employs TRBV4-1 and TRBJ1-2; 9 positions agree with TRBD1. With 1 base clipped from V and 3 bases from J, the junction kept 6 bases outside the gene matches. This CDR3 contains 16 residues. Germline V lookup: CDR1 MGHRA, CDR2 YSYEKL. The DNA of the CDR3 is TGCGCCAGCAGCCAAGTGGGGACAGGGAGAGACTATGGCTACACCTTC. This encodes CASSQVGTGRDYGYTF.

The table lists this clonotype with a few counts. The gene calls are TRBV7-2 and TRBJ2-5; maybe TRBD2 (7 bases). V was cut by 5 bases and J by 4 bases, with 23 bases left in between. Germline V gene sequence: CDR1 SGHTA, CDR2 FQGNSA. The CDR3 is made up of 17 amino acids. CDR3 in amino acids: CASSRTWEGGRVETQYF. DNA for the CDR3: TGTGCCAGCAGCCGCACCTGGGAGGGGGGGCGCGTAGAGACCCAGTACTTC. The full variable domain, completed using reference TRBV7-2 and TRBJ2-5, is GAGVSQSPSNKVTEKGKDVELRCDPISGHTALYWYRQSLGQGLEFLIYFQGNSAPDKSGLPSDRFSAERTGGSVSTLTIQRTQQEDSAVYLCASSRTWEGGRVETQYFGPGTRLLVL.

The table lists this clonotype with many counts. The V gene is TRBV20-1, the J gene TRBJ1-1; possibly TRBD1 for D (6 bases). The germline CDR1 and CDR2 sequences are DFQATT and SNEGSKA (reference sequence). V lost 6 bases, J lost 7 bases, and 15 bases lay in between. The CDR3 spans 12 residues. CDR3 residues: CSAHTDRYEAFF. CDR3 bases: TGCAGTGCCCACACCGACAGGTATGAAGCTTTCTTT.

In its sample, this clonotype was seen a few times. The V call is TRBV3-1, the J call TRBJ2-7; D gene uncertain. This CDR3 is 13 amino acids long. Germline CDR1 LGHDT, CDR2 YNNKEL (reference sequence). V shed 4 bases and J shed 1 base, with 8 bases lying between them. CDR3 loop: CASSPLGSYEQYF. In DNA, the CDR3 is TGTGCCAGCAGCCCTCTCGGATCCTACGAGCAGTACTTC.

This clonotype was counted ten times or more. The chain has TRBV5-1 and TRBJ2-1; D may be TRBD1 or TRBD2 (5 bases each). This CDR3 spans 14 amino acids. The V and J ends lost 3 bases and 2 bases respectively, with 9 bases between them. The V gene's germline CDR1 is SGHRS and CDR2 YFSETQ. CDR3 in amino acids: CASSSGTTYNEQFF. CDR3 sequence (DNA): TGCGCCAGCAGCTCAGGGACCACCTACAATGAGCAGTTCTTC.

This clonotype was counted only a few times. The rearrangement joins TRBV14 to TRBJ2-5; TRBD1 matches 8 bases. V was pared by 8 bases and J by 12 bases, with 8 bases of the junction left unmatched. The CDR3 loop spans 11 amino acids. CDR1 and CDR2 from the germline V gene are SGHDN and FVKESK. CDR3 coding DNA: TGTGCCAGCTCCTATTACAGGGGGAAGTACTTC. It translates to CASSYYRGKYF.

This clonotype was observed many times. J is TRBJ2-1 and V is TRBV24-1; 12 nucleotides line up with TRBD1. There are 16 residues in the CDR3. Losses at the gene ends were 5 bases for V and 7 bases for J; bases not matched to a gene: 8. CDR1 and CDR2 from the germline V gene are KGHDR and SFDVKD. Here the CDR3 reads CATSGTGTGGMNEQFF. The CDR3, as DNA: TGTGCCACCAGTGGTACCGGGACAGGGGGCATGAATGAGCAGTTCTTC.

This clonotype appeared many times. The chain combines TRBV30 with TRBJ2-1; 9 positions match TRBD1. The CDR3 runs to 15 residues. Germline CDR1 reads GTSNPN; CDR2 reads SVGIG (reference sequence). Trimming removed 3 bases from V and 8 bases from J; junction bases left unmatched: 11. CDR3 sequence (DNA): TGTGCCTGGAGCCCGGACAGGGGCGGGTTGTATGAGCAGTTCTTC. Its protein is CAWSPDRGGLYEQFF.

A note on this clonotype: Because the CDR3's place on the DNA is in doubt, the DNA is left out and the CDR3 is given as listed by TCRdb. This chain's CDR3 is CASSSTLGPNYGYTF. The chain has TRBV6-5 and TRBJ1-2. The CDR3 extends over 15 residues, inclusive of both ends. In germline, CDR1 is MNHEY, CDR2 SVGAGI.

This clonotype has ten or more counts. The chain has TRBV29-1 and TRBJ2-1; D gene uncertain. The CDR3 extends over 12 amino acids. The V gene's germline CDR1 is SQVTM and CDR2 ANQGSEA. Trimming stripped 5 bases from V and 7 bases from J, with 12 bases between. CDR3 residues: CSVTPTLNEQFF. DNA for the CDR3: TGCAGCGTTACCCCGACCCTTAATGAGCAGTTCTTC.

The rearrangement uses TRBV12-2 and TRBJ2-3; the D segment call TRBD1 is taken from the table without a DNA check. TRBV12-2 is flagged as a pseudogene. This CDR3 spans 15 amino acids. The CDR3 DNA sequence: TGTGCAAGTCCCATTCGACACGGGTCCACAGATACGCAGTATTTT. It specifies CASPIRHGSTDTQYF.

This clonotype was observed a few times. The gene calls are TRBV7-2 and TRBJ2-1; no clear D gene. CDR3 length: 14 amino acids. Between the trimmed V and J ends, which lost 4 bases and 8 bases, there was a span of 15 bases. Germline values: CDR1 SGHTA, CDR2 FQGNSA. This chain's CDR3 is CASSSPSTPYEQFF. DNA for the CDR3: TGTGCCAGCAGCTCCCCCTCGACCCCCTATGAGCAGTTCTTC.

This clonotype was detected many times. This chain uses TRBV7-9 with TRBJ1-1, with D uncertain. Germline V gene data show CDR1 as SEHNR and CDR2 as FQNEAQ (reference sequence). V lost 2 bases to trimming and J lost 4 bases, with 11 bases between them. CDR3 length: 14 residues. The CDR3 here is CASSLRGGSTEAFF. The CDR3 DNA follows: TGTGCCAGCAGCTTACGAGGCGGTAGCACTGAAGCTTTCTTT. The entire variable domain, with the rest obtained from reference TRBV7-9 and TRBJ1-1, is as follows: DTGVSQNPRHKITKRGQNVTFRCDPISEHNRLYWYRQTLGQGPEFLTYFQNEAQLEKSRLLSDRFSAERPKGSFSTLEIQRTEQGDSAMYLCASSLRGGSTEAFFGQGTRLTVV.

In this sample, this clonotype turned up a few times. The chain carries TRBV21-1 and TRBJ2-5; the table calls TRBD1, which could not be checked here. TRBV21-1 is recorded as a pseudogene. This CDR3 has 15 amino acids. CDR3 protein: CASSGPGRTQETQYF. The CDR3 DNA sequence: TGTGCCAGCAGCGGACCCGGACGGACCCAAGAGACCCAGTACTTC.

The chain combines TRBV6-5 with TRBJ2-5; TRBD2 agrees at 8 bases. In germline, CDR1 is MNHEY, CDR2 SVGAGI. The length of the CDR3 is 13 residues. With V trimmed by 4 bases and J by 4 bases, 2 bases remained unmatched. The CDR3, as DNA: TGTGCCAGCAGTTCGGGGGGGGGAGAGACCCAGTACTTC. This translates into CASSSGGGETQYF.

This clonotype appeared many times. The chain joins TRBV5-4 to TRBJ2-2, with 7 bases fitting TRBD1. Germline CDR1 and CDR2: SGHNT and YYREEE (reference sequence). The CDR3 length is 15 residues. After removal of 3 bases from V and 7 bases from J, the junction contained 9 bases not matched to a gene. CDR3 region: CASSSRQGLGGELFF. DNA for the CDR3: TGTGCCAGCAGCTCTCGACAGGGTCTCGGCGGGGAGCTGTTTTTT.